This T cell receptor beta chain was documented in a study of shared clonotypes between healthy human individuals. Looking at the study overall: A couple of female and a few male donors aged 18 to 49 were enrolled.

CDR1 and CDR2 from the germline V gene are SGHRS and YFSETQ. Trimming cost V 3 bases and J 3 bases; bases outside gene matches: 5. This CDR3 is 14 amino acids long. For this clone: As yet, its antigen is unknown.

General observations from the study: A generally larger estimated richness was seen in naive subsets than in memory subsets.

As handled by the study authors: As immunoSEQ supplied junction-only sequences (without quality scores), filtering differed. Only in-frame clones appear in the TCRdb table, and some are missing; sequencing was by immunoSEQ multiplex PCR. Clone size and the V and J calls come from that table; the DNA yielded D and trimming. This table has about 1,800,000 clones, about 95% appearing once. Naivety among CD8 cells was defined by CD45RO negativity and positive CCR7 selection, thereby excluding terminally differentiated effector memory CD45RA+ cells. V gene TRBV5-1 combines with J gene TRBJ1-1; TRBD1 agrees at 7 bases. The specimen was naive CD8+ T cells sorted from blood. This clonotype was sampled from a man in his late teens or twenties in good health. Here the CDR3 reads CASSSDTGDTEAFF. The CDR3 bases are TGCGCCAGCAGCTCCGATACAGGGGACACTGAAGCTTTCTTT.